These 26 T cell receptor beta chains originate from one sample sequenced in a study of shared clonotypes between healthy human individuals. Sequenced by immunoSEQ multiplex PCR; TCRdb stores in-frame clones only, minus some. This repertoire shows about 1 million clones, approximately 76% found once; its top ten account for 1.4%. The material sequenced was memory CD4+ T cells sorted from blood. Subset specified: CD45RA-negative fraction. All receptors derive from a man aged 18 to 29 in good health.

This clone was seen a few times. The chain employs TRBV6-5 and TRBJ2-1; D uncertain. CDR1 MNHEY and CDR2 SVGAGI come from the germline V gene. Trimming took 4 bases from V and 8 from J, leaving 6 bases between them. The CDR3 contains 11 residues. In DNA form, the CDR3 reads TGTGCCAGCAGTTCATGGGATGAGCAGTTCTTC. Translation gives CASSSWDEQFF.

This clone was seen just once. V and J are TRBV19 and TRBJ1-6, with TRBD1 as a possible D gene (5 bases). CDR3 length: 13 amino acids. The V and J ends lost 3 bases and 9 bases respectively, with 9 bases between them. From germline, CDR1 is LNHDA and CDR2 SQIVND (reference sequence). CDR3 protein: CASSMRGASPLHF. CDR3 sequence (DNA): TGTGCCAGTAGTATGAGGGGAGCTTCACCCCTCCACTTT.

The gene calls are TRBV7-2 and TRBJ2-1; possible D gene TRBD2, 7 bases. Per germline, CDR1 SGHTA and CDR2 FQGNSA. Trimming removed 5 bases from V and 4 bases from J, with 12 bases in between. The CDR3 is made up of 14 amino acids. CDR3 DNA sequence: TGTGCCAGCAGCGGGGGGGCCGGATACAATGAGCAGTTCTTC. Protein: CASSGGAGYNEQFF.

The chain carries TRBV2 and TRBJ2-7, with D perhaps TRBD2 (6 bases). V dropped 4 bases and J dropped 0 bases, with 13 bases sitting between them. The CDR3 loop spans 15 amino acids. CDR1 and CDR2 (germline): SNHLY, FYNNEI. Here the CDR3 reads CASSGGAGSSYEQYF. The CDR3, as DNA: TGTGCCAGCAGTGGGGGCGCGGGGAGCTCCTACGAGCAGTACTTC. Full variable domain (missing parts from reference TRBV2 and TRBJ2-7): EPEVTQTPSHQVTQMGQEVILRCVPISNHLYFYWYRQILGQKVEFLVSFYNNEISEKSEIFDDQFSVERPDGSNFTLKIRSTKLEDSAMYFCASSGGAGSSYEQYFGPGTRLTVT.

The rearrangement uses TRBV19 and TRBJ2-1, with 12 bases fitting TRBD2. Germline CDR1 LNHDA, CDR2 SQIVND (reference sequence). CDR3 size: 14 residues. Trimming at V came to 6 bases and at J to 3 bases, leaving 0 bases not matched to a gene. The CDR3 reads CASRLAGGYNEQFF. CDR3 nucleotides: TGTGCCAGTAGACTAGCGGGGGGCTACAATGAGCAGTTCTTC.

This clone appeared many times. V and J are TRBV7-9 and TRBJ2-2; 7 bases are shared with TRBD1. Trimming took 5 bases from V and 1 from J; bases not matched to a gene: 4. The CDR3 covers 15 residues. The germline CDR1 and CDR2 sequences are SEHNR and FQNEAQ (reference sequence). CDR3 bases: TGTGCCAGCAGCCTATGGACAGGGAACACCGGGGAGCTGTTTTTT. This encodes CASSLWTGNTGELFF.

The chain employs TRBV7-2 and TRBJ2-1; D not certain. This CDR3 comprises 16 residues. The V end was cut by 1 base, the J end by 0 bases, with 10 bases between. CDR1 and CDR2 (germline): SGHTA, FQGNSA. CDR3 DNA: TGTGCCAGCAGCTTAGACCCAGGTAGCTCCTACAATGAGCAGTTCTTC. This encodes CASSLDPGSSYNEQFF. The full variable domain, rest sourced from reference TRBV7-2 and TRBJ2-1, is GAGVSQSPSNKVTEKGKDVELRCDPISGHTALYWYRQSLGQGLEFLIYFQGNSAPDKSGLPSDRFSAERTGGSVSTLTIQRTQQEDSAVYLCASSLDPGSSYNEQFFGPGTRLTVL.

The chain is built from TRBV7-9 and TRBJ1-5; unclear D gene. CDR1 SEHNR and CDR2 FQNEAQ come from the germline V gene (reference sequence). CDR3 length: 14 residues. The V end lost 5 bases, the J end lost 4 bases, and 12 bases lay between the germline ends. CDR3 DNA sequence: TGTGCCAGCAGCCACGGCCGGGCTAATCAGCCCCAGCATTTT. This sequence encodes CASSHGRANQPQHF.

The rearrangement joins TRBV6-6 to TRBJ2-7; D could derive from TRBD1 or TRBD2 (7 bases each). Germline V CDR1 and CDR2: MNHNY, SVGAGI (reference sequence). The CDR3 extends over 16 amino acids. Trimming removed 5 bases from V and 0 bases from J, with 17 bases in between. DNA for the CDR3: TGTGCCAGCAGTCACACAGGGGCTAGCGGCTCCTACGAGCAGTACTTC. Its protein product is CASSHTGASGSYEQYF.

The rearrangement links TRBV6-1 to TRBJ2-2; D might be TRBD2 (5 bases). V lost 2 bases to trimming and J lost 7 bases, with 17 bases between them. The germline V gene has CDR1 MNHNS and CDR2 SASEGT. CDR3 length equals 16 residues. The CDR3 sequence is CASSERQAYGGGELFF. The CDR3 DNA reads TGTGCCAGCAGTGAACGGCAAGCATACGGAGGCGGGGAGCTGTTTTTT.

Remarks on this clone: Other nucleotide sequences from this sample produce the same CDR3. V is TRBV5-4 and J is TRBJ1-1; TRBD1 might be the D (5 bases). Germline CDR1 SGHNT, CDR2 YYREEE (reference sequence). V lost 7 bases and J 3 bases, leaving 10 bases between the germline ends. This CDR3 spans 12 amino acids. CDR3 bases: TGTGCCAGCTCGTTCAGGGACACTGAAGCTTTCTTT. It encodes CASSFRDTEAFF.

This clone showed up just a few times. A read error may produce the germline difference seen at one junction end. The V call is TRBV7-7, the J call TRBJ1-1, with D uncertain. There are 13 residues in the CDR3. The germline V gene has CDR1 SSHAT and CDR2 FNYEAQ (reference sequence). CDR3 amino acids: CASSSSLNTEAFF. The CDR3 nucleotides are TGTGCTAGCAGCTCCAGCCTAAACACTGAAGCTTTCTTT.

V and J are TRBV6-6 and TRBJ2-7, with D possibly being TRBD1 (6 bases). The CDR3 is 13 amino acids. CDR1 is MNHNY and CDR2 is SVGAGI in the germline V gene (reference sequence). The V and J ends lost 5 bases and 2 bases respectively, with 10 bases between them. CDR3 in DNA: TGTGCCAGCAGTATCGGACAGACCTACGAGCAGTACTTC. Translating it yields CASSIGQTYEQYF.

This clone was counted a few times. The J gene is TRBJ1-6, the V gene TRBV9; D is uncertain. V was clipped by 0 bases and J by 10 bases, with 14 bases between them. Germline V gene sequence: CDR1 SGDLS, CDR2 YYNGEE. This CDR3 spans 15 amino acids. CDR3 amino acids: CASSVGEGSGSPLHF. CDR3 sequence (DNA): TGTGCCAGCAGCGTAGGGGAGGGCAGTGGGTCACCCCTCCACTTT. Full variable domain (rest looked up from reference TRBV9 and TRBJ1-6): DSGVTQTPKHLITATGQRVTLRCSPRSGDLSVYWYQQSLDQGLQFLIQYYNGEERAKGNILERFSAQQFPDLHSELNLSSLELGDSALYFCASSVGEGSGSPLHFGNGTRLTVT.

V usage is TRBV2 and J usage is TRBJ1-4; D gene ambiguous. This CDR3 comprises 13 residues. V lost 8 bases and J 0 bases, leaving 7 bases between the germline ends. CDR1 is SNHLY, CDR2 FYNNEI, per germline. The CDR3 region is CASRATTNEKLFF. The CDR3 nucleotides are TGTGCCAGCCGGGCTACAACTAATGAAAAACTGTTTTTT.

The chain links TRBV28 to TRBJ1-2; no clear D gene. Germline V gene lookup returns CDR1 MDHEN and CDR2 SYDVKM. This CDR3 has 15 residues. The V and J ends lost 4 bases and 5 bases respectively, with 17 bases between them. This chain's CDR3 is CASSSVTREGYGYTF. CDR3 coding DNA: TGTGCCAGCAGTTCCGTAACTCGGGAAGGGTATGGCTACACCTTC.

This clone was observed once. This sequence joins TRBV6-1 and TRBJ2-7; the D call may be TRBD1 or TRBD2 (5 bases each). CDR1 is MNHNS and CDR2 is SASEGT in the germline V gene. The CDR3 totals 14 residues. The V end lost 7 bases, the J end lost 2 bases, and 15 bases lay between the germline ends. The CDR3 sequence: CASKNRDGAYEQYF. The CDR3 DNA reads as TGTGCCAGCAAAAACCGGGACGGGGCCTACGAGCAGTACTTC.

The CDR3 DNA reads TGTGCCAGCAGCCTAGGGGGAGGGACCCCGGCCAAAGAGACCCAGTACTTC. As protein: CASSLGGGTPAKETQYF. The chain joins TRBV7-2 to TRBJ2-5; a possible D gene is TRBD2 (7 bases). CDR3 length equals 17 residues. Germline CDR1 and CDR2: SGHTA and FQGNSA. V was cut by 5 bases and J by 3 bases, with 22 bases left in between.

In its sample, this clone was seen many times. The genes are TRBV5-6 and TRBJ2-2; D not resolved. The germline V and J ends were trimmed by 2 bases and 3 bases, with 8 bases remaining between them. The CDR3 totals 14 residues. Germline V gene data show CDR1 as SGHDT and CDR2 as YYEEEE. In DNA form, the CDR3 reads TGTGCCAGCAGCTTCTTTGGGGACACCGGGGAGCTGTTTTTT. Protein product: CASSFFGDTGELFF.

The chain is built from TRBV5-1 and TRBJ1-6; D perhaps matches TRBD1 (6 bases). Germline lookup yields CDR1 SGHRS and CDR2 YFSETQ. Trimming shortened V by 0 bases and J by 1 base, and 8 bases separated the two germline ends. The CDR3 spans 16 residues. The chain's CDR3 is CASSLDTGSYNSPLHF. CDR3 bases: TGCGCCAGCAGCTTGGACACAGGGTCCTATAATTCACCCCTCCACTTT.

The genes are TRBV4-3 and TRBJ1-2; a possible D gene is TRBD1 (5 bases). In germline, CDR1 is LGHNA, CDR2 YSLEER. V lost 0 bases and J 3 bases, leaving 14 bases between the germline ends. The CDR3 consists of 16 residues. DNA of the CDR3: TGCGCCAGCAGCCAAGACGGGACGGCGACCCACTATGGCTACACCTTC. This sequence encodes CASSQDGTATHYGYTF.

J is TRBJ1-2 and V is TRBV7-6; D possibly corresponds to TRBD1 (5 bases). Germline V gene data show CDR1 as SGHVS and CDR2 as FNYEAQ. V shed 1 base and J shed 4 bases, with 13 bases lying between them. The CDR3 runs 15 residues. CDR3 protein: CASSLDPRGIYGYTF. CDR3 nucleotide sequence: TGTGCCAGCAGCTTAGACCCCCGGGGCATCTATGGCTACACCTTC.

This clone was seen more than once but under ten times. V is TRBV2 and J is TRBJ1-1; D is perhaps TRBD1 (5 bases). V was trimmed by 7 bases and J by 5 bases, leaving 14 bases between them. CDR1 is SNHLY, CDR2 FYNNEI, per germline. The CDR3 is 13 residues long. DNA of the CDR3: TGTGCCAGCACATCGACAGAGGGTACTGAAGCTTTCTTT. This gives the protein CASTSTEGTEAFF.

DNA for the CDR3: TGTGCCAGCAGCGCACCTCAAGGGGGCACCGGGGAGCTGTTTTTT. Its translation: CASSAPQGGTGELFF. This chain links TRBV9 with TRBJ2-2; possibly TRBD1 for D (6 bases). V was clipped by 3 bases and J by 4 bases, with 13 bases between them. The length of the CDR3 is 15 residues. The germline gives CDR1 SGDLS, CDR2 YYNGEE.

The rearrangement joins TRBV23-1 to TRBJ2-1, with D perhaps TRBD1 (7 bases). TRBV23-1 is treated as an ORF (open reading frame) with a function not yet certain. The ends were cut back, 0 bases at V and 14 bases at J, with 14 bases in the middle. The CDR3 consists of 13 residues. As DNA, the CDR3 is TGCGCCAGCAGTCAATCGGAGGGCGACAGGGAGTTCTTC. This translates into CASSQSEGDREFF.

The rearrangement uses TRBV30 and TRBJ1-2, with D possibly matching TRBD1 (5 bases). Germline CDR1 and CDR2: GTSNPN and SVGIG (reference sequence). The CDR3 contains 13 residues. Trimming shortened V by 1 base and J by 6 bases, and 12 bases separated the two germline ends. The CDR3 protein is CAWSGPGVNGYTF. The DNA for the CDR3 is TGTGCCTGGAGTGGGCCGGGGGTGAATGGCTACACCTTC.